This T cell receptor beta chain was identified in a study of regulatory T cells in long-lasting Graves disease (dated by TCRdb to 2020 to 2022). In terms of the full investigation: In the newly diagnosed Graves' disease group, patients had been taking antithyroid drugs for less than 3 months. This study used TCR sequencing and RNA sequencing of peripheral blood to compare persistent Graves' disease patients against newly diagnosed Graves' disease patients. The study was conducted in China and was registered as a clinical trial. A total of 33 samples underwent TCR sequencing, from about 13 patients with persistent Graves' disease and approximately 20 patients with newly diagnosed Graves' disease.

The sample holds many counts of this clonotype. Its binding antigen is unknown. Base qualities are missing; no much larger clone stands one base away. The meaning of the sample's time point label: newly diagnosed GD, antithyroid drugs for less than 3 months. RNA was extracted from PBMCs in TRIzol for both TCR sequencing and RNA sequencing. Graves' disease was diagnosed according to American Thyroid Association guidelines. Patients were recruited from an endocrinology department in Xi'an, China. Each patient gave roughly 8.4 milliliters of peripheral blood, collected in an EDTA anticoagulant tube. Ficoll Paque Plus density gradient separation was used to isolate PBMCs, and no additional T cell sorting was done. An Agilent 2100 Bioanalyzer and agarose gel were used to check RNA quality, and a NanoDrop 2000 was used to measure RNA concentration. Libraries were built with multiplex PCR. TCRdb names Illumina HiSeq 4000 as the instrument used. CDR3 regions were amplified by Arm-PCR with iRepertoire HTBI primers to construct TCR beta libraries. Before sequencing, the PCR products went through gel purification. The source study handled its data this way. Gene usage analysis of CDR3 amino acid clonotypes relied on the roughly 60 TRBV and around 14 TRBJ segments identified across samples. Filtered high-quality paired reads were merged into contigs using COPE and FqMerger. BLAST was used to align contigs to IMGT TRBV, TRBD and TRBJ reference genes, with CDR3 defined following IMGT. Any clonotype with a frequency above 0.1% was counted as a highly expanded clone. Repertoire diversity was measured by Shannon entropy, and V-J evenness by the Gini coefficient. A clonotype was considered public if more than one individual shared it. The public reads were run again by TCRdb, first through fastp at Q25 and then through MiXCR, and only productive beta chains were kept. Merged by CDR3 protein, the rows form single entries marked with the most common genes and DNA. For this entry, the V and J calls and clone size follow TCRdb and not the study's own pipeline. This sample holds 350,000 to 500,000 distinct CDR3 sequences; approximately 16% were observed only once. The ten largest clonotypes hold about 10% of the sample.

What the study reported, not specific to this receptor: More public clonotypes were shared among persistent patients (roughly 3,000) than among newly diagnosed patients (more than 950). As a limitation, the authors acknowledged that the small sample size may reduce accuracy. Compared with newly diagnosed patients, patients with persistent Graves' disease had lower TCR Shannon entropy and fewer highly expanded clones, which suggests clonal expansion. Because the primary lesion, thyroid tissue, could not be accessed, the study looked at peripheral blood alone. Sequencing and analysis were limited to the TCR beta chain.

The sample was also linked to a second study, of T cells in Graves' hyperthyroidism and ophthalmopathy. The second paper states: Stable Graves' hyperthyroidism was defined as the absence of progression to ophthalmopathy over 18 months of follow-up. Hyperthyroidism patients were newly diagnosed, with disease duration under 2 months, and aged 18 to 65 years. The study excluded patients with uncontrolled infections, other autoimmune diseases, pregnancy or lactation. Diagnoses were based on clinical symptoms, serum thyroxine and TRAb, thyroid ultrasound and orbital computed tomography. The TCR CDR3 was subjected to a first round of RT-PCR using the HTBI primer set and the Qiagen OneStep RT-PCR kit. Blood samples also contained most of the expanded thyroid clonotypes (frequency above 0.001), which suggests that blood repertoires may reflect thyroid immune responses. Ophthalmopathy was separated from stable hyperthyroidism by a 13 V-J signature model, with around 90% sensitivity and 81% to 82% specificity obtained in cross-validation and 80%/75% obtained in testing. In validation, progression to ophthalmopathy was predicted by the model with around 70% sensitivity and about 72% specificity, a median of 6.5 months before onset. To identify distinguishing TCR V-J signatures, a discovery cohort of about 100 patients was used, comprising fewer than 45 with Graves' ophthalmopathy and around 60 with stable Graves' hyperthyroidism. Prospective prediction of ophthalmopathy was tested in an independent validation cohort consisting of 18 hyperthyroidism patients and around 16 patients who later progressed to ophthalmopathy. The roughly 100 discovery patients were divided at random into training and test sets in a 7:3 ratio. The study also compared thyroid tissue and blood T-cell repertoires from about six Graves' hyperthyroidism patients. Once sampling was done, hyperthyroidism patients were given methimazole at a starting dose of 30 mg daily, whereas ophthalmopathy patients were given high-dose intravenous methylprednisolone. A second multiplex PCR round built the libraries, followed by size selection and purification. The libraries were sequenced on an Illumina HiSeq2000 using paired-end 100 bp reads. SOAPnuke was used to process the raw data, throwing out any read that contained adapters or uncalled bases, had a mean Phred below 15, or lacked an exact constant-primer or identifier match. High-quality paired reads were merged with COPE v1.2.5, and unique nucleotide sequences were defined as clonotypes. Clonotypes were aligned to IMGT TRBV, TRBD and TRBJ reference segments using MiTCR v1.1. The analysis included only V-J combinations with a frequency above 0.0001, which together covered 99.2% of the repertoires. A TCS score was defined as the ratio of F50 (clonal expansion) to E x V (chaos), with BLOSUM62-based TCRdist applied between CDR3 peptides within each V-J. Welch's t-statistics and random forest reduced roughly 530 V-J features to 13, which were used in a naive Bayes classifier (R e1071). No statistical method was used to set the sample size in advance, and investigators knew the group allocation. The paper reports TCR Vbeta CDR3 sequencing of more than 120 peripheral blood samples: under 45 ophthalmopathy, fewer than 85 hyperthyroidism and 17 progressor patients.

The receptor's source is a woman in her thirties with Graves disease. Donor details come from another sample of the same person, matched by shared clones. Here the sequenced sample was peripheral blood mononuclear cells (PBMCs), taken at new diagnosis, from a patient treated with antithyroid drugs.

The DNA sequence is given as TGTGCCATGAAGAGCACAGATACGCAGTATTTT. It translates to CAMKSTDTQYF. The chain employs TRBV10-3 and TRBJ2-3, with the D gene not confidently named. In the germline V gene, CDR1 corresponds to ENHRY and CDR2 to SYGVKD. Reading from cysteine to phenylalanine, the CDR3 counts 11 amino acids. The only DNA kept is the CDR3, 33 bases in frame from the first base. V sheds 9 bases and J sheds 0 bases, leaving 4 bases between their ends.